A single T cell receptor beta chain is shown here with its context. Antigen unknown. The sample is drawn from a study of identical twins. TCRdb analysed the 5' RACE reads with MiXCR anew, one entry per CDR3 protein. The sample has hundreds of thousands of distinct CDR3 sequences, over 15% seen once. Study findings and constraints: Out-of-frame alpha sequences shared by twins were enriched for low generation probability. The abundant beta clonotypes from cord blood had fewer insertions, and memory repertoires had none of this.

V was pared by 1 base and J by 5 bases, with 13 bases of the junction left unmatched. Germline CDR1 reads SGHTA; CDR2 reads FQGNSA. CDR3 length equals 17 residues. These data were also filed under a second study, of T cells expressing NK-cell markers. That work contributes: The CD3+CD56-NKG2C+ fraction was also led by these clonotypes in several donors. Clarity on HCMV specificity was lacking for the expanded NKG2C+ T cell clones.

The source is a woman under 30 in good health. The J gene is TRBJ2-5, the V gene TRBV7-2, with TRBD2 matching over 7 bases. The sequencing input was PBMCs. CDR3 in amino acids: CASSLVRLAFSWETQYF. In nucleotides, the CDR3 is TGTGCCAGCAGCTTAGTGCGACTAGCTTTTTCCTGGGAGACCCAGTACTTC.